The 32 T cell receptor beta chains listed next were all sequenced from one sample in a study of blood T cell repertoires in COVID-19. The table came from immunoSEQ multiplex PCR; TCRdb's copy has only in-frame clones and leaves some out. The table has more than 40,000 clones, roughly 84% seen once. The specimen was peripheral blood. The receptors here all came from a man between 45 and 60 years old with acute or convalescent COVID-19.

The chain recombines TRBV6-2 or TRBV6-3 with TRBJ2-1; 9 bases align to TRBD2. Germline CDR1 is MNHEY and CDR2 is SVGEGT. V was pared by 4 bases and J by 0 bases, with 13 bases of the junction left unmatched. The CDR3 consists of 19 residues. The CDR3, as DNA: TGTGCCAGCAGTTTCCTCCATTTAGCGGGGGCCAACTCCTACAATGAGCAGTTCTTC. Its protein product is CASSFLHLAGANSYNEQFF.

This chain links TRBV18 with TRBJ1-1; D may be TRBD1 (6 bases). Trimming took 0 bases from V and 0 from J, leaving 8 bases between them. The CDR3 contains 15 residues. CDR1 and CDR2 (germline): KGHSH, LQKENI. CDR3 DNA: TGTGCCAGCTCACCACCGGACAGAATGAACACTGAAGCTTTCTTT. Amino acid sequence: CASSPPDRMNTEAFF. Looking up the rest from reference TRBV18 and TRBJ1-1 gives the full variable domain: NAGVMQNPRHLVRRRGQEARLRCSPMKGHSHVYWYRQLPEEGLKFMVYLQKENIIDESGMPKERFSAEFPKEGPSILRIQQVVRGDSAAYFCASSPPDRMNTEAFFGQGTRLTVV.

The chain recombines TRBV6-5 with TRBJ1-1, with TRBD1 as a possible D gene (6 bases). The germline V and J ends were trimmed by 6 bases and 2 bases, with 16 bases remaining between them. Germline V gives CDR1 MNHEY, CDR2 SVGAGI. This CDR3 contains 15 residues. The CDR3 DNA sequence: TGTGCCAGCAGGTCGGCACAGGGCGCCAACACTGAAGCTTTCTTT. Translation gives CASRSAQGANTEAFF.

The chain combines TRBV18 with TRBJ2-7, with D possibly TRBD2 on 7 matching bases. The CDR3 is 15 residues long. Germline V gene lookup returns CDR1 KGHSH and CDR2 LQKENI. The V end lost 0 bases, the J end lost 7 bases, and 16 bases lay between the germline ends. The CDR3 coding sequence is TGTGCCAGCTCACCACCGGGTCGGGGGGCGGGAGAGCAGTACTTC. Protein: CASSPPGRGAGEQYF.

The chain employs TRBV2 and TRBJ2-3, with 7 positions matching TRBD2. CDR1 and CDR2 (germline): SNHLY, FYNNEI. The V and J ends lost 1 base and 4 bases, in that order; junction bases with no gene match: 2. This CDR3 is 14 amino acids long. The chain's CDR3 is CASSEGTSSDTQYF. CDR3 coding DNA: TGTGCCAGCAGTGAAGGGACTAGTTCAGATACGCAGTATTTT.

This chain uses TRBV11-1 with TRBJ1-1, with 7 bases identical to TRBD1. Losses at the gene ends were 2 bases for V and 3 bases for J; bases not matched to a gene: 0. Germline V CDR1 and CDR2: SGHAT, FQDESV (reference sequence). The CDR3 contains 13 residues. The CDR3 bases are TGTGCCAGCAGCTTACAGGGGGACACTGAAGCTTTCTTT. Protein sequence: CASSLQGDTEAFF.

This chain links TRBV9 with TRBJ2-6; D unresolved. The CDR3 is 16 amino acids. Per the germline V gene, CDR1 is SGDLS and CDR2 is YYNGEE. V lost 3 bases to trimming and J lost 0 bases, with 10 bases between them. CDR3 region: CASSADDTSGANVLTF. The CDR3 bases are TGTGCCAGCAGCGCCGACGACACCTCTGGGGCCAACGTCCTGACTTTC. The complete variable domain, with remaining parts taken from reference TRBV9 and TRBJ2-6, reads DSGVTQTPKHLITATGQRVTLRCSPRSGDLSVYWYQQSLDQGLQFLIQYYNGEERAKGNILERFSAQQFPDLHSELNLSSLELGDSALYFCASSADDTSGANVLTFGAGSRLTVL.

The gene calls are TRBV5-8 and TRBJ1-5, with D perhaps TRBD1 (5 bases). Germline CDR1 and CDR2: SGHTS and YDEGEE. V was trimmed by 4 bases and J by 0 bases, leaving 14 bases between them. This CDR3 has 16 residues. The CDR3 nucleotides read TGTGCCAGCAGCCCTTGGGGGGTCTATAGCAATCAGCCCCAGCATTTT. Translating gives CASSPWGVYSNQPQHF.

The CDR3 sequence: CASSFSGGNEQYF. The CDR3 DNA is TGTGCCAGCAGCTTTAGTGGGGGGAACGAGCAGTACTTC. The chain is built from TRBV7-3 and TRBJ2-7, with D perhaps TRBD2 (6 bases). V lost 3 bases and J lost 5, with 11 bases in between. There are 13 residues in the CDR3. Germline V gene data show CDR1 as SGHTA and CDR2 as FQGTGA.

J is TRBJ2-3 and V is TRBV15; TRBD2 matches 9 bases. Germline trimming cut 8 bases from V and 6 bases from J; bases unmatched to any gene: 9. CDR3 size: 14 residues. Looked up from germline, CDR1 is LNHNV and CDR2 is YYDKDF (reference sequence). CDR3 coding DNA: TGTGCCACCCTCGCGGGCGGGGGGGTGGATACGCAGTATTTT. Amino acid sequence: CATLAGGGVDTQYF. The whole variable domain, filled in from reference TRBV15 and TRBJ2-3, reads DAMVIQNPRYQVTQFGKPVTLSCSQTLNHNVMYWYQQKSSQAPKLLFHYYDKDFNNEADTPDNFQSRRPNTSFCFLDIRSPGLGDTAMYLCATLAGGGVDTQYFGPGTRLTVL.

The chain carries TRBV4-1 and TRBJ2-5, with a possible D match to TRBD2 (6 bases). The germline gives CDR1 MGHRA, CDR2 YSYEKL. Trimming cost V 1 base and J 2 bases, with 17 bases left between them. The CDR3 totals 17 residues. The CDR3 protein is CASSQVFSPGRQETQYF. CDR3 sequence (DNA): TGCGCCAGCAGCCAAGTTTTCAGTCCGGGGAGGCAAGAGACCCAGTACTTC.

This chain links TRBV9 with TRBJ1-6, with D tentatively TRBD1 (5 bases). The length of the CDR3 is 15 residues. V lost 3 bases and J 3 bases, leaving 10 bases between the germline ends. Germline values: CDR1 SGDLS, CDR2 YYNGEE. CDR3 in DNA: TGTGCCAGCAGCGCCCGGGGGGACTATAATTCACCCCTCCACTTT. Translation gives CASSARGDYNSPLHF.

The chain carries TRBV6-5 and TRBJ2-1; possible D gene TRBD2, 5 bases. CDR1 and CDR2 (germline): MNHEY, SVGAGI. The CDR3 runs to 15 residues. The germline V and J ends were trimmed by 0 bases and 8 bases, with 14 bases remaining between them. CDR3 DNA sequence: TGTGCCAGCAGTTACTCGGACCCCTCGGGGTATGAGCAGTTCTTC. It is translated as CASSYSDPSGYEQFF.

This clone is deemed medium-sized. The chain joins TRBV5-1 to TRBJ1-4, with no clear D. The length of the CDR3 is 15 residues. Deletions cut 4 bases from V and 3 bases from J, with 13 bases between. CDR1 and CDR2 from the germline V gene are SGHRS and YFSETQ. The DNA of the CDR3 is TGCGCCAGCAGCCCCCCCGGGGATCCTAATGAAAAACTGTTTTTT. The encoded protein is CASSPPGDPNEKLFF. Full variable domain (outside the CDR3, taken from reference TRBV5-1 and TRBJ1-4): KAGVTQTPRYLIKTRGQQVTLSCSPISGHRSVSWYQQTPGQGLQFLFEYFSETQRNKGNFPGRFSGRQFSNSRSEMNVSTLELGDSALYLCASSPPGDPNEKLFFGSGTQLSVL.

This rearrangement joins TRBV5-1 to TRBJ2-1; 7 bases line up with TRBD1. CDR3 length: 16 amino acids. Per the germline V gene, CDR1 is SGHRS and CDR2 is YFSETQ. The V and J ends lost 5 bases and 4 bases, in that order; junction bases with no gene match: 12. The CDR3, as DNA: TGCGCCAGCAGTTTCCCCCCGGGACAGCCGTACAATGAGCAGTTCTTC. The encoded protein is CASSFPPGQPYNEQFF.

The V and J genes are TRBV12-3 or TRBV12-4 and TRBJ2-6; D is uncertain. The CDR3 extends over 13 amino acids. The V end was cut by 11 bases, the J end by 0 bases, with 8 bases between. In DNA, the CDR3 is TGTGCCTCCCTCGTCTCTGGGGCCAACGTCCTGACTTTC. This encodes CASLVSGANVLTF.

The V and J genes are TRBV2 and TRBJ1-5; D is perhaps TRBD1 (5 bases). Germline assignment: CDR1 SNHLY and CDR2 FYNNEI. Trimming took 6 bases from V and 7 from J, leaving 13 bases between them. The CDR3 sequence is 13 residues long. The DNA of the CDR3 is TGTGCCAGCAGAGTCGACGGACACCAGCCCCAGCATTTT. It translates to CASRVDGHQPQHF.

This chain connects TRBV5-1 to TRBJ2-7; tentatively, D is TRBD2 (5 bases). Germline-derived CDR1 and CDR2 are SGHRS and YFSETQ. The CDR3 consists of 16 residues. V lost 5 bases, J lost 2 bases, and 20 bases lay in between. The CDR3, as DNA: TGCGCCAGCAGACAGACGGTTGCTAGCCTTCCCTACGAGCAGTACTTC. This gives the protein CASRQTVASLPYEQYF.

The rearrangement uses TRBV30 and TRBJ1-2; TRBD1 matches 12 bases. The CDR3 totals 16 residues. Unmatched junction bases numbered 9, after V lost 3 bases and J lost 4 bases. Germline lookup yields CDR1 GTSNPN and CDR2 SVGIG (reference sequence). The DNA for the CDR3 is TGTGCCTGGAGGTTGGGACAGGGGGCAGGAAGCTATGGCTACACCTTC. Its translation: CAWRLGQGAGSYGYTF.

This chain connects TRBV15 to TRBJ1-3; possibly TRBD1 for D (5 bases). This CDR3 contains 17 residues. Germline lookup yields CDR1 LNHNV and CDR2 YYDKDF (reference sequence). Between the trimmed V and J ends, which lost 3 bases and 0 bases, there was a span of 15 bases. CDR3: CATSRTTAVYSGNTIYF. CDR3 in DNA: TGTGCCACCAGCAGGACGACAGCTGTCTACTCTGGAAACACCATATATTTT.

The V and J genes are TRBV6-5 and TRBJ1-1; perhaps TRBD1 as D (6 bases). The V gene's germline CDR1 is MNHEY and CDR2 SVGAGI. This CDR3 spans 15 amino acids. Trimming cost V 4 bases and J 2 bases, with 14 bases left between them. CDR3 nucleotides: TGTGCCAGCAGTTTTAATCACAGGGCCAACACTGAAGCTTTCTTT. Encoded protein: CASSFNHRANTEAFF.

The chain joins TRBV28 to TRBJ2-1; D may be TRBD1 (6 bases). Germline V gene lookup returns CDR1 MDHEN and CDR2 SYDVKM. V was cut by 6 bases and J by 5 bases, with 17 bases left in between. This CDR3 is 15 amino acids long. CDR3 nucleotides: TGTGCCAGCAGAACGGACTGGGGGCAGAACAATGAGCAGTTCTTC. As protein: CASRTDWGQNNEQFF.

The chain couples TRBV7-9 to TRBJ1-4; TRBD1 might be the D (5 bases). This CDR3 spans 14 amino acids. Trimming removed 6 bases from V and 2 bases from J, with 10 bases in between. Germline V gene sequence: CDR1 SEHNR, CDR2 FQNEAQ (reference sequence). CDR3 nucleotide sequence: TGTGCCAGCAGATCAGGGCGGACTAATGAAAAACTGTTTTTT. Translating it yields CASRSGRTNEKLFF.

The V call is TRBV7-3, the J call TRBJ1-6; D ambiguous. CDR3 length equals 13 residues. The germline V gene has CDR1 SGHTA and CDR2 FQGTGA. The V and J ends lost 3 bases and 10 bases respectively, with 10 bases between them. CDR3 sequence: CASSFGLTSPLHF. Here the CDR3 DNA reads TGTGCCAGCAGCTTTGGACTGACCTCACCCCTCCACTTT.

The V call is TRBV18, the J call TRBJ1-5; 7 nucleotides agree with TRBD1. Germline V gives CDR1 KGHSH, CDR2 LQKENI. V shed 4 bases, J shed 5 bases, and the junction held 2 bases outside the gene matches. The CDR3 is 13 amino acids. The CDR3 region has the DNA TGTGCCAGCTCACAGGGGGCCGATCAGCCCCAGCATTTT. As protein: CASSQGADQPQHF.

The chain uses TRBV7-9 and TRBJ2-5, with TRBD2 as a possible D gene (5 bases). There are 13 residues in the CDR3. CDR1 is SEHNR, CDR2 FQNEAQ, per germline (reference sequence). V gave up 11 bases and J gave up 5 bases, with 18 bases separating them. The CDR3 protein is CAYYGEWKETQYF. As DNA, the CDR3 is TGTGCCTACTACGGGGAGTGGAAGGAGACCCAGTACTTC.

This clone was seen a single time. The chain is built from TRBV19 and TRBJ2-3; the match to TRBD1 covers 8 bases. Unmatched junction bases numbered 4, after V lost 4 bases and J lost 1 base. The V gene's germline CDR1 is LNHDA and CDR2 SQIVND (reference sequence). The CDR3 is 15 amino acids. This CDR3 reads CASSTAGQGTDTQYF. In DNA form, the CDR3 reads TGTGCCAGTAGTACGGCGGGACAGGGCACAGATACGCAGTATTTT.

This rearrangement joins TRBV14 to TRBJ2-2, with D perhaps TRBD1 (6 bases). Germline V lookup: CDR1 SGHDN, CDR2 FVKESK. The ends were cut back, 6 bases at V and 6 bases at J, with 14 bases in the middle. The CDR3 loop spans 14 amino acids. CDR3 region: CASRTDPGAGELFF. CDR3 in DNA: TGTGCCAGCAGAACCGACCCAGGGGCCGGGGAGCTGTTTTTT.

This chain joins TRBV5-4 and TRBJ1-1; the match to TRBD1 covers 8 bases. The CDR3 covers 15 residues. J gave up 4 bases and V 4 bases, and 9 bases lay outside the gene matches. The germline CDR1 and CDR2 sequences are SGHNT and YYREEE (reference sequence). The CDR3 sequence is CASSRGQEAGTEAFF. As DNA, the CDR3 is TGTGCCAGCAGCCGGGGACAGGAGGCTGGCACTGAAGCTTTCTTT.

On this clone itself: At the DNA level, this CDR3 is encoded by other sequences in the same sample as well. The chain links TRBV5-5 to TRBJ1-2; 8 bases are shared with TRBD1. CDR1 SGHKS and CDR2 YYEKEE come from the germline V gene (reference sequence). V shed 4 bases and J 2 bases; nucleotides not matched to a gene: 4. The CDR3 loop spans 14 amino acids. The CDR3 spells CASSPGQANYGYTF. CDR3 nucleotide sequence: TGTGCCAGCAGCCCGGGACAGGCGAACTATGGCTACACCTTC.

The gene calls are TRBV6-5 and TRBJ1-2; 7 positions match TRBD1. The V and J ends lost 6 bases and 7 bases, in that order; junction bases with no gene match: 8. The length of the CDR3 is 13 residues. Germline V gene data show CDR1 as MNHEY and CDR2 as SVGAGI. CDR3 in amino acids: CASRGDRRGGYTF. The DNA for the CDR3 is TGTGCCAGCAGGGGGGACAGACGGGGTGGCTACACCTTC.

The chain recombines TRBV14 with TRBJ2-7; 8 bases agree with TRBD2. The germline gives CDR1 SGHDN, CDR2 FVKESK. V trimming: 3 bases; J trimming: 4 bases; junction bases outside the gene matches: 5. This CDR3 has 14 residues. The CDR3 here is CASSQSGGLYEQYF. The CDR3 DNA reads TGTGCCAGCAGCCAGTCGGGAGGGTTGTACGAGCAGTACTTC. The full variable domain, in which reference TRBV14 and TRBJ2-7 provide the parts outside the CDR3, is EAGVTQFPSHSVIEKGQTVTLRCDPISGHDNLYWYRRVMGKEIKFLLHFVKESKQDESGMPNNRFLAERTGGTYSTLKVQPAELEDSGVYFCASSQSGGLYEQYFGPGTRLTVT.